This TCR beta chain emerged from a study of blood T cells in healthy people across ages. Trimming took 4 bases from V and 0 from J, leaving 6 bases between them. The CDR3 covers 14 residues. Germline loops: CDR1 KGHDR, CDR2 SFDVKD. This clonotype appeared a few times. Together with a sample-barcoded 5' primer, a J-beta primer mix was included in a second PCR lasting about 7 to 11 cycles. Each CDR3 protein is one row after TCRdb ran MiXCR on the 5' RACE reads. The repertoire holds about 900,000 distinct CDR3 sequences, around 62% seen once, with 28% in the top ten. The clonotype comes from a young man in good health. This chain uses TRBV24-1 with TRBJ1-5; D uncertain. Sequenced material: blood. The CDR3 coding sequence is TGTGCCACCAGTGAACGAGGTAGCAATCAGCCCCAGCATTTT. Translation: CATSERGSNQPQHF.